These 18 T cell receptor beta chains came from one sample sequenced in a study of beta chain features in type 1 diabetes. Expressed TCRB transcripts were sequenced because the entire RNA isolate underwent reverse transcription. Produced via immunoSEQ multiplex PCR; TCRdb's table is partial and in-frame only. The profile shows 200,000 to 250,000 clones, more than 65% of them singletons. The sequenced sample consisted of naive CD4+ T cells from blood. The receptors stem from a young man in good health.

The table lists this clone with a count of one. V gene TRBV5-4 combines with J gene TRBJ2-3; D call uncertain. The CDR3 contains 14 residues. Germline V gene data show CDR1 as SGHNT and CDR2 as YYREEE (reference sequence). V was cut by 5 bases and J by 0 bases, with 10 bases left in between. Written as DNA, the CDR3 is TGTGCCAGCAGACCTGGACCGAGCACAGATACGCAGTATTTT. It codes for CASRPGPSTDTQYF. Complete variable domain (other parts from reference TRBV5-4 and TRBJ2-3): ETGVTQSPTHLIKTRGQQVTLRCSSQSGHNTVSWYQQALGQGPQFIFQYYREEENGRGNFPPRFSGLQFPNYSSELNVNALELDDSALYLCASRPGPSTDTQYFGPGTRLTVL.

The chain links TRBV11-3 to TRBJ1-4, with D tentatively TRBD1 (5 bases). This CDR3 has 16 residues. Germline CDR1 reads SGHNT; CDR2 reads YENEEA. Trimming took 7 bases from V and 3 from J, leaving 18 bases between them. CDR3 in DNA: TGTGCCAGCAACGTGGGGACGCTGGTTGCTAATGAAAAACTGTTTTTT. It translates to CASNVGTLVANEKLFF.

About this clone: Additional DNA sequences in this sample encode the identical CDR3. J is TRBJ2-3 and V is TRBV30; 8 nucleotides align to TRBD2. V gave up 2 bases and J gave up 1 base; unmatched junction bases: 2. CDR1 and CDR2 from the germline V gene are GTSNPN and SVGIG (reference sequence). This CDR3 has 14 residues. For the CDR3, the DNA is TGTGCCTGGAGTACGACTAGCGGCACAGATACGCAGTATTTT. As protein: CAWSTTSGTDTQYF.

A remark on this clone: This specimen includes other DNA sequences encoding the same CDR3. This sequence joins TRBV7-9 and TRBJ2-5; maybe TRBD2 (6 bases). CDR1 is SEHNR, CDR2 FQNEAQ, per germline (reference sequence). V lost 0 bases and J lost 2, with 7 bases in between. CDR3 length: 14 residues. CDR3 region: CASSLAGGQETQYF. Here the CDR3 DNA reads TGTGCCAGCAGCTTAGCGGGAGGTCAAGAGACCCAGTACTTC.

This rearrangement joins TRBV14 to TRBJ1-4; D remains ambiguous. Per the germline V gene, CDR1 is SGHDN and CDR2 is FVKESK. The CDR3 loop spans 16 amino acids. V lost 0 bases and J lost 6, with 14 bases in between. The CDR3 DNA sequence: TGTGCCAGCAGCCAAGAGAACACCTTAGTTTATGAAAAACTGTTTTTT. Encoded protein: CASSQENTLVYEKLFF.

This clone was found a few times. The chain uses TRBV29-1 and TRBJ2-5, with 8 bases that match TRBD1. Germline CDR1 reads SQVTM; CDR2 reads ANQGSEA. The CDR3 covers 13 residues. V was pared by 7 bases and J by 2 bases, with 6 bases of the junction left unmatched. The CDR3 is CSALDRAQETQYF. The CDR3 coding sequence is TGCAGCGCCTTGGACAGGGCGCAAGAGACCCAGTACTTC.

This clone turned up a few times. CDR3 amino acids: CSIRSSSYNEQFF. In nucleotides, the CDR3 is TGCAGTATCCGCTCTAGCTCCTACAATGAGCAGTTCTTC. This chain connects TRBV29-1 to TRBJ2-1, with D uncertain. The CDR3 spans 13 residues. Germline CDR1 SQVTM, CDR2 ANQGSEA.

The rearrangement joins TRBV5-1 to TRBJ2-1; tentatively, D is TRBD1 (6 bases). The ends were cut back, 4 bases at V and 2 bases at J, with 10 bases in the middle. The germline V gene has CDR1 SGHRS and CDR2 YFSETQ. CDR3 size: 14 residues. The CDR3 coding sequence is TGCGCCAGCAGCCCGTGGACAGCCTACAATGAGCAGTTCTTC. This translates into CASSPWTAYNEQFF.

Points on this clone: Different DNA sequences within this sample yield the same CDR3. CDR3 protein: CAGGRLNTEAFF. CDR3 coding DNA: TGTGCCGGGGGACGGTTGAACACTGAAGCTTTCTTT. The V call is TRBV30, the J call TRBJ1-1; perhaps TRBD1 as D (5 bases). Trimming took off 8 bases at V and 0 bases at J, with 10 bases between the two ends. The V gene's germline CDR1 is GTSNPN and CDR2 SVGIG (reference sequence). This CDR3 contains 12 residues.

The chain carries TRBV5-1 and TRBJ2-7, with D possibly matching TRBD1 (5 bases). Trimming took 4 bases from V and 1 from J, leaving 15 bases between them. CDR1 SGHRS and CDR2 YFSETQ come from the germline V gene. The CDR3 has 15 residues. The CDR3 DNA follows: TGCGCCAGCAGCCTACCGGCAGGGCAGTCCTACGAGCAGTACTTC. It translates to CASSLPAGQSYEQYF.

The chain carries TRBV30 and TRBJ1-3; possible D gene TRBD1, 6 bases. The V gene's germline CDR1 is GTSNPN and CDR2 SVGIG (reference sequence). The CDR3 totals 14 residues. With 7 bases removed from V and 0 bases from J, the gap between germline ends came to 13 bases. CDR3 nucleotide sequence: TGTGCCTACACGGACAGTCGCTCTGGAAACACCATATATTTT. The encoded protein is CAYTDSRSGNTIYF.

The V call is TRBV9, the J call TRBJ2-5; weak D call: TRBD1 (5 bases). The germline gives CDR1 SGDLS, CDR2 YYNGEE. The CDR3 is 13 residues long. V was cut by 0 bases and J by 9 bases, with 12 bases left in between. The DNA for the CDR3 is TGTGCCAGCAGCGTAGCGGTTGGGGCGGCCCAGTACTTC. This sequence encodes CASSVAVGAAQYF.

This chain links TRBV7-9 with TRBJ2-1; D ambiguous. The CDR3 totals 11 residues. The V end lost 3 bases, the J end lost 10 bases, and 7 bases lay between the germline ends. In germline, CDR1 is SEHNR, CDR2 FQNEAQ (reference sequence). In nucleotides, the CDR3 is TGTGCCAGCAGCTTTCACTCGGAGCAGTTCTTC. This encodes CASSFHSEQFF.

The chain carries TRBV29-1 and TRBJ2-5; TRBD1 matches 10 bases. Germline V gives CDR1 SQVTM, CDR2 ANQGSEA. The CDR3 sequence is 14 residues long. V gave up 5 bases and J gave up 0 bases; unmatched junction bases: 3. The CDR3 DNA reads TGCAGCGTTCGGGGACAGGGGAACCAAGAGACCCAGTACTTC. Translation gives CSVRGQGNQETQYF.

This clone has just a few counts. The V call is TRBV29-1, the J call TRBJ2-5; D might be TRBD2 (5 bases). This CDR3 contains 16 residues. Looked up from germline, CDR1 is SQVTM and CDR2 is ANQGSEA. Trimming pared 5 bases from V and 5 bases from J, leaving 24 bases between. CDR3 coding DNA: TGCAGCGTTCGGACCTGGGAACGGGGAGATCGGGAGACCCAGTACTTC. Translating it yields CSVRTWERGDRETQYF.

The rearrangement links TRBV28 to TRBJ2-5; D may match TRBD1 or TRBD2 (6 bases each). The CDR3 runs 12 residues. Germline-derived CDR1 and CDR2 are MDHEN and SYDVKM. The V end was cut by 10 bases, the J end by 5 bases, with 14 bases between. CDR3 loop: CAIQGSGETQYF. The CDR3 DNA is TGTGCCATCCAGGGGAGCGGGGAGACCCAGTACTTC.

The chain recombines TRBV19 with TRBJ2-1, with unresolved D. Germline CDR1 LNHDA, CDR2 SQIVND (reference sequence). Trimming cost V 10 bases and J 3 bases, with 22 bases left between them. The CDR3 extends over 16 amino acids. In DNA, the CDR3 is TGTGCCACTACCAATGTAGGTACACGGCTCTACAATGAGCAGTTCTTC. Its protein is CATTNVGTRLYNEQFF.

The chain joins TRBV11-2 to TRBJ2-4; TRBD1 or TRBD2 may be the D gene (5 bases each). The length of the CDR3 is 16 residues. Germline lookup yields CDR1 SGHAT and CDR2 FQNNGV. The V end was cut by 4 bases, the J end by 5 bases, with 18 bases between. The CDR3 loop reads CASSYLLGRGENIQYF. DNA for the CDR3: TGTGCCAGCAGCTATTTACTGGGACGTGGGGAAAACATTCAGTACTTC.